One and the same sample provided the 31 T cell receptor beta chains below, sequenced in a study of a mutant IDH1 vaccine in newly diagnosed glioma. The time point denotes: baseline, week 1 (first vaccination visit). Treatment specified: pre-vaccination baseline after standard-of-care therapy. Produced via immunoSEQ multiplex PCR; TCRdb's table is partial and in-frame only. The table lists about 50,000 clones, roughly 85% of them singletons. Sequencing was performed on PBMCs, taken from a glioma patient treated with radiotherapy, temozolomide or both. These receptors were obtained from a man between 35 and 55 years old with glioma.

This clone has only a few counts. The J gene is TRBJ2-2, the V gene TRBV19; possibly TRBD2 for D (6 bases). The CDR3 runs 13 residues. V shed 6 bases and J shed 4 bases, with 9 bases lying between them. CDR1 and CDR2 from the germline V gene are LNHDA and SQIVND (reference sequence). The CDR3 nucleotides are TGTGCCAGTAGCGGGCGGGGCACCGGGGAGCTGTTTTTT. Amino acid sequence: CASSGRGTGELFF.

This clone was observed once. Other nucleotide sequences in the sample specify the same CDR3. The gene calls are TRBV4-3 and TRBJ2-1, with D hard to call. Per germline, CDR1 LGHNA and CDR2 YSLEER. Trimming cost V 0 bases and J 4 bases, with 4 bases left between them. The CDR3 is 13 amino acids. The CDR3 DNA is TGCGCCAGCAGCCAAGAGGTTTACAATGAGCAGTTCTTC. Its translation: CASSQEVYNEQFF.

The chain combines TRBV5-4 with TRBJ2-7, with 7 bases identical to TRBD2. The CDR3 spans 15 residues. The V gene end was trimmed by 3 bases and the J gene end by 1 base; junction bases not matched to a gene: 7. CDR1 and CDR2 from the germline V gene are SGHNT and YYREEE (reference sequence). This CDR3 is CASSSNPGGSYEQYF. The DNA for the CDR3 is TGTGCCAGCAGCTCCAACCCGGGAGGATCCTACGAGCAGTACTTC.

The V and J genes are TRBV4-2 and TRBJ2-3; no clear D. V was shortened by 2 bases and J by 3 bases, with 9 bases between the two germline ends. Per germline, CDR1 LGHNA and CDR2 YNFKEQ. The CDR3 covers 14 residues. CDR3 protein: CASSQPTGTDTQYF. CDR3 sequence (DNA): TGTGCCAGCAGCCAACCCACTGGGACAGATACGCAGTATTTT.

CDR3 in DNA: TGTGCCAGCAGCCCTTCCAGGGGTAGAGAGACCCAGTACTTC. The encoded protein is CASSPSRGRETQYF. V and J are TRBV6-6 and TRBJ2-5; D may be TRBD1 (6 bases). The CDR3 consists of 14 residues. CDR1 is MNHNY and CDR2 is SVGAGI in the germline V gene (reference sequence). The germline V and J ends were trimmed by 6 bases and 4 bases, with 15 bases remaining between them.

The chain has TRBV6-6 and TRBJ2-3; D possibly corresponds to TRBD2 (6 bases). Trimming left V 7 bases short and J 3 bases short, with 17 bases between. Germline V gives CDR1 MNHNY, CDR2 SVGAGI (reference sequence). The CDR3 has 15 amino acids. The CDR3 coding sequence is TGTGCCAGCAAGGGCCGGGACTCACTAACAGATACGCAGTATTTT. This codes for CASKGRDSLTDTQYF.

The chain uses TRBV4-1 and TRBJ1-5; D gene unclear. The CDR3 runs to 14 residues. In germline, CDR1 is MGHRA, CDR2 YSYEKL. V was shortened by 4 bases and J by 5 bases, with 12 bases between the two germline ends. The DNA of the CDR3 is TGCGCCAGCAGCCGAGGAGCGATTGATCAGCCCCAGCATTTT. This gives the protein CASSRGAIDQPQHF.

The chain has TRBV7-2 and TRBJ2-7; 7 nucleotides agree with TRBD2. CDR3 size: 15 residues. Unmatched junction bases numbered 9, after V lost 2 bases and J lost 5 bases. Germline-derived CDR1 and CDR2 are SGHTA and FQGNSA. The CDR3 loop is CASSLSRGLADEQYF. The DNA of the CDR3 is TGTGCCAGCAGCTTAAGCCGCGGGCTAGCGGACGAGCAGTACTTC.

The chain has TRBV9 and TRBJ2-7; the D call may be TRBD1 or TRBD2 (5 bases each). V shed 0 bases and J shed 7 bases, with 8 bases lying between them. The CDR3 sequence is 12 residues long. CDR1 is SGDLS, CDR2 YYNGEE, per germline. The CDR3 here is CASSVDWGEQYF. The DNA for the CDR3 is TGTGCCAGCAGCGTAGACTGGGGGGAGCAGTACTTC.

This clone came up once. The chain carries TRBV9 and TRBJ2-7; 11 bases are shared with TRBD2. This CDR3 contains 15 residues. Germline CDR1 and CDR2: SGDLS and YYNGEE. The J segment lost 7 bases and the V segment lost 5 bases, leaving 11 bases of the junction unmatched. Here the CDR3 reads CASSSGGLAAGEQYF. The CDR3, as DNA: TGTGCCAGCAGTTCTGGGGGACTAGCGGCAGGGGAGCAGTACTTC.

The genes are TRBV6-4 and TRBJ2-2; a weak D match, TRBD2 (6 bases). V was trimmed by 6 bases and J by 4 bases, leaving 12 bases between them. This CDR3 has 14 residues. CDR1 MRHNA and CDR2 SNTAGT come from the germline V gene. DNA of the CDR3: TGTGCCAGCAGCAGGGACTCCCCCACCGGGGAGCTGTTTTTT. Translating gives CASSRDSPTGELFF.

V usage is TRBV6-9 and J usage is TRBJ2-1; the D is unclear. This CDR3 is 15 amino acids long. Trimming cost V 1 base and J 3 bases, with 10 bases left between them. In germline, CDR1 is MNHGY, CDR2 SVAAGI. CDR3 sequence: CASSYYGRSYNEQFF. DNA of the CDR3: TGTGCCAGCAGTTATTATGGTAGAAGCTACAATGAGCAGTTCTTC.

DNA of the CDR3: TGTGCCAGCAGTTTATACCCACTAGCGGGTTTAGCTGAGCAGTTCTTC. This translates into CASSLYPLAGLAEQFF. This rearrangement joins TRBV27 to TRBJ2-1; 9 bases are a match to TRBD2. The V gene's germline CDR1 is MNHEY and CDR2 SMNVEV (reference sequence). The J segment lost 9 bases and the V segment lost 1 base, leaving 10 bases of the junction unmatched. CDR3 size: 16 residues.

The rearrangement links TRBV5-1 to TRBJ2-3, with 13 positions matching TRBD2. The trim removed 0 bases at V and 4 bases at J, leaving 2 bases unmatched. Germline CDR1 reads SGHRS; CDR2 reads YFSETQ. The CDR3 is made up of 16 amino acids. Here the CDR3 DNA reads TGCGCCAGCAGCTTGGCCGGGACTAGCGGGGCAGATACGCAGTATTTT. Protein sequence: CASSLAGTSGADTQYF.

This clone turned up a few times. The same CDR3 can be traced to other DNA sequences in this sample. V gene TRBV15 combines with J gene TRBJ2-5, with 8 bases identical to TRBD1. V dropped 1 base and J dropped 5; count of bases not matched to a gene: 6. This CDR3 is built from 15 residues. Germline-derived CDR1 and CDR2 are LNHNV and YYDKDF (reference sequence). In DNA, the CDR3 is TGTGCCACCAGCAGAGCGGACAGGGTCGCGGAGACCCAGTACTTC. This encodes CATSRADRVAETQYF.

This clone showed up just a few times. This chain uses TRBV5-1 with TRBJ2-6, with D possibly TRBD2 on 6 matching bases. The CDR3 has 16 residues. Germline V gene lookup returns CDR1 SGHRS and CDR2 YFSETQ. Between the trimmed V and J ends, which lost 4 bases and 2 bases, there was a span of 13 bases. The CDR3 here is CASSPASSAGANVLTF. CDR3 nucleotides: TGCGCCAGCAGCCCTGCATCTAGCGCTGGGGCCAACGTCCTGACTTTC.

The CDR3 sequence is CASSSPQGPGNTIYF. DNA for the CDR3: TGTGCCAGCAGTTCCCCCCAGGGGCCTGGAAACACCATATATTTT. The V call is TRBV6-5, the J call TRBJ1-3, with D perhaps TRBD1 (6 bases). Germline assignment: CDR1 MNHEY and CDR2 SVGAGI. Deletions cut 4 bases from V and 2 bases from J, with 12 bases between. This CDR3 is 15 amino acids long.

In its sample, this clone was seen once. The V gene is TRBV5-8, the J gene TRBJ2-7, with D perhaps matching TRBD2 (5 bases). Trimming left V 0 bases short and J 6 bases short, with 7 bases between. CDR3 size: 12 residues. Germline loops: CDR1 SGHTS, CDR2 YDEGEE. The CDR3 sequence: CASSLASGEQYF. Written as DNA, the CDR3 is TGTGCCAGCAGCTTGGCCAGCGGCGAGCAGTACTTC. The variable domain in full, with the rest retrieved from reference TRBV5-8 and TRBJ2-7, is EAGVTQSPTHLIKTRGQQATLRCSPISGHTSVYWYQQALGLGLQFLLWYDEGEERNRGNFPPRFSGRQFPNYSSELNVNALELEDSALYLCASSLASGEQYFGPGTRLTVT.

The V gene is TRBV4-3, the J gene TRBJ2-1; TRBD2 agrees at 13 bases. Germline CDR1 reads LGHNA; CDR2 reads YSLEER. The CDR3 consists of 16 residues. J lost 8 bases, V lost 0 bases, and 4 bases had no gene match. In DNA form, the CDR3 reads TGCGCCAGCAGCCAAGAACTAGCGGGAGGGCCCCATGAGCAGTTCTTC. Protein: CASSQELAGGPHEQFF.

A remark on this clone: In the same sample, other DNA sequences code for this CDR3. DNA for the CDR3: TGTGCCAGCAGCGAACAGGGTAATCAGCCCCAGCATTTT. It specifies CASSEQGNQPQHF. This chain links TRBV6-4 with TRBJ1-5, with a weak D call TRBD1 (6 bases). CDR1 is MRHNA and CDR2 is SNTAGT in the germline V gene. The CDR3 sequence is 13 residues long. Trimming stripped 6 bases from V and 4 bases from J, with 10 bases between.

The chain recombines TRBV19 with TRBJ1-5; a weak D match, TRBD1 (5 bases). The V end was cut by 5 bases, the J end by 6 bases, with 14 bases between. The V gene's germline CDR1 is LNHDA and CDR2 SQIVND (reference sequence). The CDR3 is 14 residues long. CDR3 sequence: CASSGPAGVQPQHF. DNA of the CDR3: TGTGCCAGTAGTGGCCCGGCGGGGGTTCAGCCCCAGCATTTT. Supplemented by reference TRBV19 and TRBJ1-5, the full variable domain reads DGGITQSPKYLFRKEGQNVTLSCEQNLNHDAMYWYRQDPGQGLRLIYYSQIVNDFQKGDIAEGYSVSREKKESFPLTVTSAQKNPTAFYLCASSGPAGVQPQHFGDGTRLSIL.

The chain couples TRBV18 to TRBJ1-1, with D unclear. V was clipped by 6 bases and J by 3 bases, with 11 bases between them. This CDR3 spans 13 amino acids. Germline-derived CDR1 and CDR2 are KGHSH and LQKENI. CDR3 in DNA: TGTGCCAGCTCCGAACAAAGTGACACTGAAGCTTTCTTT. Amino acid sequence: CASSEQSDTEAFF.

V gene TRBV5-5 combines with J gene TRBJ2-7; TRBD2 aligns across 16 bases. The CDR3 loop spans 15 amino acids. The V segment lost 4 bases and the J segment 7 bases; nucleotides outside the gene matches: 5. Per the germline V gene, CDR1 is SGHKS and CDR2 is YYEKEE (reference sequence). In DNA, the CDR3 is TGTGCCAGCAGCCCGGGACTAGCGGGAGGGCGGGAGCAGTACTTC. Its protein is CASSPGLAGGREQYF.

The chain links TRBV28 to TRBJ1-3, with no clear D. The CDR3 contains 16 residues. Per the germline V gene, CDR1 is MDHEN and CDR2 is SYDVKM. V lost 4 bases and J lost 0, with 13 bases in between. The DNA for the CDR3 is TGTGCCAGCAGTTCGGGGTCAGCTTACTCTGGAAACACCATATATTTT. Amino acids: CASSSGSAYSGNTIYF.

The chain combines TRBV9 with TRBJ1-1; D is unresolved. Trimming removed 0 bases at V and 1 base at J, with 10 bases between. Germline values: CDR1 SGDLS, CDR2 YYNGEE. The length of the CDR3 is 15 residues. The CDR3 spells CASSVGDYKNTEAFF. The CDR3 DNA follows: TGTGCCAGCAGCGTAGGCGACTACAAGAACACTGAAGCTTTCTTT.

Here the CDR3 DNA reads TGTGCCAGCTCATTTGACAGGGTCACTGAAGCTTTCTTT. Translation gives CASSFDRVTEAFF. The rearrangement joins TRBV18 to TRBJ1-1; 7 bases are shared with TRBD1. This CDR3 comprises 13 residues. Losses at the gene ends were 5 bases for V and 4 bases for J; bases not matched to a gene: 4. Germline V gives CDR1 KGHSH, CDR2 LQKENI.

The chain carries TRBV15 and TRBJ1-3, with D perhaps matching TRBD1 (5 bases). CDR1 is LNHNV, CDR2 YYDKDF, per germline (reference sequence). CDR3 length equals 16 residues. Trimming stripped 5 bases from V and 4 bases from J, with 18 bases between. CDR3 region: CATSPRDRRKGNTIYF. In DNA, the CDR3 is TGTGCCACCAGCCCCAGGGATCGGAGGAAGGGAAACACCATATATTTT.

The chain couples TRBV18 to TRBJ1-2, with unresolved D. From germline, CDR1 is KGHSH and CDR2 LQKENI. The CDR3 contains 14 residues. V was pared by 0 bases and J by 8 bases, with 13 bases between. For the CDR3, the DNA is TGTGCCAGCTCACCACCTGCTTGGGAGGGAGGCTACACCTTC. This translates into CASSPPAWEGGYTF.

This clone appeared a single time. Written as DNA, the CDR3 is TGTGCCAGCAGCTTAGCAGGGACTGAAAAACTGTTTTTT. Its protein is CASSLAGTEKLFF. V is TRBV7-9 and J is TRBJ1-4, with a possible D match to TRBD1 (5 bases). Trimming removed 0 bases at V and 7 bases at J, with 6 bases between. From germline, CDR1 is SEHNR and CDR2 FQNEAQ (reference sequence). The CDR3 runs to 13 residues.

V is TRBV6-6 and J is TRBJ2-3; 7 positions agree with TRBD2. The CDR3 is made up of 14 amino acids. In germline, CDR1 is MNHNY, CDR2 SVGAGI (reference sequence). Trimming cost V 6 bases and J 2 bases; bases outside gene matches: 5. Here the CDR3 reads CASRGGRNTDTQYF. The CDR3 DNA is TGTGCCAGCAGAGGCGGGAGAAACACAGATACGCAGTATTTT.

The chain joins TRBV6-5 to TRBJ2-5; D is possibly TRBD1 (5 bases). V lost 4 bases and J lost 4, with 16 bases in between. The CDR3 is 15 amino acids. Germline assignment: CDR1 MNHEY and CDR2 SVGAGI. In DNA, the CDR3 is TGTGCCAGCAGTTTCACAGGTGGGGAAGGAGAGACCCAGTACTTC. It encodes CASSFTGGEGETQYF.